This T cell receptor beta chain was recorded in a study of siplizumab effects on memory and regulatory T cells. Study-level results: Greater diversity than memory cells seemed evident in naive T cells, which also appeared to be major alloresponse contributors. About 75-97% of proliferating CD4+ or CD8+ clones had no assignable naive or memory phenotype. The study did not confirm that proliferating Tregs from siplizumab cultures were suppressive. The study found that mappable alloreactive CD4+ clones averaged roughly 70% Treg-derived with siplizumab and around 25% in controls.

As regards this clone: The antigen remains undetermined.

The table came from immunoSEQ multiplex PCR; TCRdb's copy has only in-frame clones and leaves some out. This sample carries about 94,000 clones, approximately 93% of them seen once, and the ten largest clones take over 0.25%. The sequencing sample was made of non-Treg CD4+ T cells sorted from blood. The sequence was obtained from a human donor in good health.

DNA of the CDR3: TGTGCCAGCAGTGAAGGTGGCTATGGCTACACCTTC. Translation: CASSEGGYGYTF. This chain joins TRBV25-1 and TRBJ1-2; D uncertain. CDR1 and CDR2 from the germline V gene are MGHDK and SYGVNS. Trimming removed 2 bases at V and 4 bases at J, with 5 bases between. This CDR3 region has 12 residues.